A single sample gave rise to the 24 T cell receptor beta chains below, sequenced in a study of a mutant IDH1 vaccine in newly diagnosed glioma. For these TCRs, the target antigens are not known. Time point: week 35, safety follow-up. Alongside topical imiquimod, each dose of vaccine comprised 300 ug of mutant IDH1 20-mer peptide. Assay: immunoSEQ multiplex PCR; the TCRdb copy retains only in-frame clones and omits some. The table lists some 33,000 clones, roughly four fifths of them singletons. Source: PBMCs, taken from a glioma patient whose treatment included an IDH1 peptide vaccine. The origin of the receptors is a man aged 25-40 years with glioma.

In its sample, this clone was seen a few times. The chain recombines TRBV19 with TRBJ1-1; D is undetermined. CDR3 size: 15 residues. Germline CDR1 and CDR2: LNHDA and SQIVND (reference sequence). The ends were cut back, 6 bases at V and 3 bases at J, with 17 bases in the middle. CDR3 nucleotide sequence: TGTGCCAGTAGCCCTAGAGGTCGGGGAGACACTGAAGCTTTCTTT. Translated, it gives CASSPRGRGDTEAFF.

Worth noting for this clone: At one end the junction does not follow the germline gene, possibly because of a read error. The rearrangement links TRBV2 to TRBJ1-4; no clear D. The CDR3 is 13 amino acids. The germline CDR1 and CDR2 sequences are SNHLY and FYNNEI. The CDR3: CATSTTGNEKLFF. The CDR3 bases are TGTGCCACCAGTACCACGGGGAATGAAAAACTGTTTTTT.

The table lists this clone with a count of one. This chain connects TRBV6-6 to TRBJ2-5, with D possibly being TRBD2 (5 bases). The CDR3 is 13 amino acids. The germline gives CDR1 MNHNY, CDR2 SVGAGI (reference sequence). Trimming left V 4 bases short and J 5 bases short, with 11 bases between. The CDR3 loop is CASSSGFRETQYF. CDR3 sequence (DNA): TGTGCCAGCAGTTCGGGGTTCAGGGAGACCCAGTACTTC.

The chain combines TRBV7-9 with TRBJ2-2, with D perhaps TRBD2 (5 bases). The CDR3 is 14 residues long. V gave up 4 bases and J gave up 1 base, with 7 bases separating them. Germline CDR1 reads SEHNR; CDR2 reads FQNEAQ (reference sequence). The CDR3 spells CASSSRGNTGELFF. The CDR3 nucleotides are TGTGCCAGCAGCTCCCGGGGGAACACCGGGGAGCTGTTTTTT.

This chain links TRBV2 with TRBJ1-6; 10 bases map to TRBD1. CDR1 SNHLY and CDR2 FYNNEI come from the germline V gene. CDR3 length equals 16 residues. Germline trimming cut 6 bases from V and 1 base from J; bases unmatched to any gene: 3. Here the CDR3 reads CASRRQGASYNSPLHF. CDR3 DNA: TGTGCCAGCAGAAGACAGGGGGCGTCCTATAATTCACCCCTCCACTTT.

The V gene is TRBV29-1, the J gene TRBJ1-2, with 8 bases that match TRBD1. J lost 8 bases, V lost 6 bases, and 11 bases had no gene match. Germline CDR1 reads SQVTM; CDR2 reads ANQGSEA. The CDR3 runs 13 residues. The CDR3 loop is CSVRGTGGSGYTF. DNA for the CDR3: TGCAGCGTGAGGGGTACAGGGGGGAGCGGCTACACCTTC.

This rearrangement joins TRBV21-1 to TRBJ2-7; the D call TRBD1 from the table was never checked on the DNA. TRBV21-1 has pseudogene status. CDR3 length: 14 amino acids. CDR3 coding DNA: TGTGCCAGCAGCAAAGACAGGGACCCCTACGAGCAGTACTTC. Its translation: CASSKDRDPYEQYF.

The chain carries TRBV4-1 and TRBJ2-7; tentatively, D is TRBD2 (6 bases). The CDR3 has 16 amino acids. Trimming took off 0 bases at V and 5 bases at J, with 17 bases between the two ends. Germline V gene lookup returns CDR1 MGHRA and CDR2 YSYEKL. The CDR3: CASSQDERGTGDEQYF. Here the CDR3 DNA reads TGCGCCAGCAGCCAAGATGAACGGGGGACCGGCGACGAGCAGTACTTC.

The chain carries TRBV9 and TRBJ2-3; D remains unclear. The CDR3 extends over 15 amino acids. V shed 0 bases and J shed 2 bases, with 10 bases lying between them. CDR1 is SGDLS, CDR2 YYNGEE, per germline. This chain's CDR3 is CASSVGVWATDTQYF. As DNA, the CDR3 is TGTGCCAGCAGCGTAGGAGTGTGGGCCACAGATACGCAGTATTTT.

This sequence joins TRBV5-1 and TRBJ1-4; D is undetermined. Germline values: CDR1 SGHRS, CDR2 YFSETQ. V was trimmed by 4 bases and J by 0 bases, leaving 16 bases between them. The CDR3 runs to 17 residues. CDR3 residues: CASSPARQTATNEKLFF. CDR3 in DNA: TGCGCCAGCAGCCCGGCCAGACAAACTGCAACTAATGAAAAACTGTTTTTT.

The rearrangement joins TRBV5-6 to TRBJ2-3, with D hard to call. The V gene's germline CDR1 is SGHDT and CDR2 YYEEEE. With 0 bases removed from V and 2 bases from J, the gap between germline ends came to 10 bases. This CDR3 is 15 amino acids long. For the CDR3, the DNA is TGTGCCAGCAGCTTGGCTCTTAGCCCCACAGATACGCAGTATTTT. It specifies CASSLALSPTDTQYF.

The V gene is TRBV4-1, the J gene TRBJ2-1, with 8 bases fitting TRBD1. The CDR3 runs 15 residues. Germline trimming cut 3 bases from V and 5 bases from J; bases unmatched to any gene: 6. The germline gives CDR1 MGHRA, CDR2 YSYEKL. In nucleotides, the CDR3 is TGCGCCAGCAGCCATCTACAGGGGGGCAACAATGAGCAGTTCTTC. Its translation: CASSHLQGGNNEQFF.

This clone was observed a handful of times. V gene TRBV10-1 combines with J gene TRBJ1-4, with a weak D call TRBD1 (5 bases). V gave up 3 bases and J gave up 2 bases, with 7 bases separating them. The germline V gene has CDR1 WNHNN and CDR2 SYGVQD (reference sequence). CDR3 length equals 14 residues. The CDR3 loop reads CASSEWGTNEKLFF. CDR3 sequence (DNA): TGCGCCAGCAGTGAATGGGGGACTAATGAAAAACTGTTTTTT.

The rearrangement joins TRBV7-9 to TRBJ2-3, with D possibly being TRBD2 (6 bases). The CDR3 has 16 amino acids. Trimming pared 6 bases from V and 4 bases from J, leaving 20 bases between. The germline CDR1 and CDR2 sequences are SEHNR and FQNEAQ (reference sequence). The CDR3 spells CASSTWKGRDADTQYF. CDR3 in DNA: TGTGCCAGCAGTACCTGGAAGGGGCGGGATGCAGATACGCAGTATTTT. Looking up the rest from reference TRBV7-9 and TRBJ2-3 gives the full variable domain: DTGVSQNPRHKITKRGQNVTFRCDPISEHNRLYWYRQTLGQGPEFLTYFQNEAQLEKSRLLSDRFSAERPKGSFSTLEIQRTEQGDSAMYLCASSTWKGRDADTQYFGPGTRLTVL.

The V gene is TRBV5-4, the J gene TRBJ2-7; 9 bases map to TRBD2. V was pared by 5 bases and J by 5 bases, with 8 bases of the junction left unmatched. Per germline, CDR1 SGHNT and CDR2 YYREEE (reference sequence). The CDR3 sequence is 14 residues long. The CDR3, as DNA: TGTGCCAGCAGGTCTAGCGGGACTGCCCACGAGCAGTACTTC. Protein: CASRSSGTAHEQYF.

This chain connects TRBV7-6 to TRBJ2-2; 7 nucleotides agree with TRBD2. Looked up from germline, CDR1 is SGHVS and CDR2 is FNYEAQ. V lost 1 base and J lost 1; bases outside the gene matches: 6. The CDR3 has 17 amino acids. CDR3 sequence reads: CASSLGPAGENTGELFF. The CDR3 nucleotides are TGTGCCAGCAGCTTAGGGCCGGCGGGAGAGAACACCGGGGAGCTGTTTTTT.

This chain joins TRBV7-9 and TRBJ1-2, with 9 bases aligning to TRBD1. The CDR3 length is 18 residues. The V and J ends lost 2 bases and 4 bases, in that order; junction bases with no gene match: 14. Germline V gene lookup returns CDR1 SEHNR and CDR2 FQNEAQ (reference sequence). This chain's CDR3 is CASSLPPGQGRLAYGYTF. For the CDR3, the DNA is TGTGCCAGCAGCTTACCCCCGGGACAGGGACGTCTCGCCTATGGCTACACCTTC.

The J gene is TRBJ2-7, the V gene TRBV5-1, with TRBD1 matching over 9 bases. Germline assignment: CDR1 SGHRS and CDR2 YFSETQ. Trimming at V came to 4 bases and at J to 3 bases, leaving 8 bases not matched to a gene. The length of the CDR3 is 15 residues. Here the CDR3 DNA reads TGCGCCAGCAGCCGCGGGACAGGGTTATTCTACGAGCAGTACTTC. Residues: CASSRGTGLFYEQYF.

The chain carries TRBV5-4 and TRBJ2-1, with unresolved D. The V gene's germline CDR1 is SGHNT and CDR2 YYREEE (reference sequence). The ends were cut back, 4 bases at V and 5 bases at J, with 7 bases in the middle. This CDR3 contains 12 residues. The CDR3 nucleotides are TGTGCCAGCAGCGTACTGGACAATGAGCAGTTCTTC. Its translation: CASSVLDNEQFF.

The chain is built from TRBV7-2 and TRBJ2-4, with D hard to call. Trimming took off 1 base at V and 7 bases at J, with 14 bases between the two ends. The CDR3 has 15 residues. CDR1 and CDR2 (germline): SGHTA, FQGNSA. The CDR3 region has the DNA TGTGCCAGCAGCTTAGATTATAGAACGTTGAACATTCAGTACTTC. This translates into CASSLDYRTLNIQYF.

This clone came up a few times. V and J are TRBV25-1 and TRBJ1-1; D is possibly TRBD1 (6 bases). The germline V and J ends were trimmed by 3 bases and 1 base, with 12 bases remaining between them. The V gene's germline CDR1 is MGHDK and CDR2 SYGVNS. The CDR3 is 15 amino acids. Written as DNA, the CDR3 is TGTGCCAGCAGTGACCCCGGACAGAAGAACACTGAAGCTTTCTTT. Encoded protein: CASSDPGQKNTEAFF.

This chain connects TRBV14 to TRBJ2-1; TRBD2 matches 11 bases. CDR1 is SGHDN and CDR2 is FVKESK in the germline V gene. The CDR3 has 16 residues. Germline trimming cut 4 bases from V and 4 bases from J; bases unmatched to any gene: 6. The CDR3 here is CASSLILAGGYNEQFF. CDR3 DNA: TGTGCCAGCAGCCTCATTCTAGCGGGAGGTTACAATGAGCAGTTCTTC. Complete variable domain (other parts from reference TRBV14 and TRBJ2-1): EAGVTQFPSHSVIEKGQTVTLRCDPISGHDNLYWYRRVMGKEIKFLLHFVKESKQDESGMPNNRFLAERTGGTYSTLKVQPAELEDSGVYFCASSLILAGGYNEQFFGPGTRLTVL.

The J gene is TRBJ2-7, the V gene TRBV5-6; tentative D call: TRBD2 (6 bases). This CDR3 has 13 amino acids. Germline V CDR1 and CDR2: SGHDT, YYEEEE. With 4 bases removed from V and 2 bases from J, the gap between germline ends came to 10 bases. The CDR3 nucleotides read TGTGCCAGCAGCAGGACTATCACCTACGAGCAGTACTTC. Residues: CASSRTITYEQYF.

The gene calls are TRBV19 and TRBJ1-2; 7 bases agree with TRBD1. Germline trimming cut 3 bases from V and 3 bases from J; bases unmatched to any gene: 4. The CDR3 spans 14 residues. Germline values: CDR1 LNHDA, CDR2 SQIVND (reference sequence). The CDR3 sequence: CASSMLDRHYGYTF. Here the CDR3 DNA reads TGTGCCAGTAGTATGCTGGACAGGCACTATGGCTACACCTTC.